This section outlines one T cell receptor beta chain sequence together with its context. What it binds is not known. The CDR3 covers 18 residues. V shed 8 bases and J 4 bases; nucleotides not matched to a gene: 11. The V gene's germline CDR1 is SEHNR and CDR2 FQNEAQ (reference sequence). Only in-frame clones appear in the TCRdb table, and some are missing; sequencing was by immunoSEQ multiplex PCR. Altogether more than 110,000 clones are present, 70% to 90% being singletons, with the ten largest covering over 6.5%. This record belongs to a study of cytomegalovirus exposure and HLA in healthy donors. Regarding the study as a whole: In the 90 to 150 validation repertoires, approximately 93% of cluster scores exceeded 0, per a later analysis.

Material: PBMCs. This TCR derives from a young woman in good health and CMV-seropositive. The chain is built from TRBV7-9 and TRBJ2-1, with 16 bases aligning to TRBD2. The CDR3 DNA reads as TGTGCCAGCGGAGGACCGGGACTAGCGGGGGGGAGGTACAATGAGCAGTTCTTC. It encodes CASGGPGLAGGRYNEQFF.